This TCR beta chain originates from a study of T cells in Graves' hyperthyroidism and ophthalmopathy. This clonotype was detected a few times. Amplified regions were TCR beta CDR3 sequences from RNA transcripts. HTBI primers drove first-round RT-PCR of the TCR CDR3. TCRdb used MiXCR to reprocess the multiplex PCR reads, holding one entry per CDR3 protein. The data hold roughly 380,000 distinct CDR3 sequences, with roughly 13% observed a single time. The sequencing sample was made of blood. The receptor comes from a man aged 25-45 years with Graves' hyperthyroidism that later progressed to Graves' ophthalmopathy.

This CDR3 reads CASDGGTGELFF. The DNA for the CDR3 is TGTGCCAGCGACGGGGGAACCGGGGAGCTGTTTTTT. The chain recombines TRBV3-1 with TRBJ2-2; tentative D call: TRBD2 (6 bases). CDR3 length: 12 amino acids. Germline loops: CDR1 LGHDT, CDR2 YNNKEL (reference sequence). Trimming shortened V by 8 bases and J by 5 bases, and 9 bases separated the two germline ends.